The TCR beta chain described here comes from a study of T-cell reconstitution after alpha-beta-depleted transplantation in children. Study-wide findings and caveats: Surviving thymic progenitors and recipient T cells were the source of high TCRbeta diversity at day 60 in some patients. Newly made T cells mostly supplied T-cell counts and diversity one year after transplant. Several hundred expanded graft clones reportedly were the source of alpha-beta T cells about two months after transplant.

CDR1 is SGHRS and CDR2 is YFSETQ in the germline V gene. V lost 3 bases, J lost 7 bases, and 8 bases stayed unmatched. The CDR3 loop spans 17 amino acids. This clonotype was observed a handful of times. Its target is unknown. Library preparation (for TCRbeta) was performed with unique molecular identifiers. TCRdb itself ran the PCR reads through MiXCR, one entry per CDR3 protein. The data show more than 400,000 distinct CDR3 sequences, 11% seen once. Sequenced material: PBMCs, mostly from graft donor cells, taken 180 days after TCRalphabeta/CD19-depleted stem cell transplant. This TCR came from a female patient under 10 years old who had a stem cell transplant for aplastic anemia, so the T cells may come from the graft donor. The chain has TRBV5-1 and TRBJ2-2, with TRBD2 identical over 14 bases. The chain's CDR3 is CASSWGTGTSGSGELFF. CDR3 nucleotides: TGCGCCAGCAGCTGGGGGACCGGGACTAGCGGGAGCGGGGAGCTGTTTTTT.